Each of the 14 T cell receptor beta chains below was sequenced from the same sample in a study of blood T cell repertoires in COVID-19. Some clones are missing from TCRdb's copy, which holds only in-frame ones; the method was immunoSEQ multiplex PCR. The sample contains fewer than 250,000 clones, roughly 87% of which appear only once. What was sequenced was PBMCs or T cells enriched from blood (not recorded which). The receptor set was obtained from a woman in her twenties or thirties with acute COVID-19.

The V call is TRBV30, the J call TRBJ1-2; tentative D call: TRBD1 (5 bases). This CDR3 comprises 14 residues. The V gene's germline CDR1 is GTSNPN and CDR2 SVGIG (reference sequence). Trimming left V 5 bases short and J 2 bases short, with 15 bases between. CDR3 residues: CAWAADTLNYGYTF. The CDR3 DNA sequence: TGTGCCTGGGCGGCGGACACCCTAAACTATGGCTACACCTTC. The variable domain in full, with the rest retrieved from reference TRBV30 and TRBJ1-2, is SQTIHQWPATLVQPVGSPLSLECTVEGTSNPNLYWYRQAAGRGLQLLFYSVGIGQISSEVPQNLSASRPQDRQFILSSKKLLLSDSGFYLCAWAADTLNYGYTFGSGTRLTVV.

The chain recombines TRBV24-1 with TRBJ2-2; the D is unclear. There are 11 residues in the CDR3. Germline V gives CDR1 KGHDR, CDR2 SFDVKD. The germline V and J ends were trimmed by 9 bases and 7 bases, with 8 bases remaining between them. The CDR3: CATSNFGELFF. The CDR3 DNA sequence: TGTGCCACCTCCAATTTCGGGGAGCTGTTTTTT.

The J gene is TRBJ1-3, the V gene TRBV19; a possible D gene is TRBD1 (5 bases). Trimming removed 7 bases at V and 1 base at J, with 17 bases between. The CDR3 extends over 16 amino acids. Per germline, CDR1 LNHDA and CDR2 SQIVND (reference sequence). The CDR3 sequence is CASTVDWRGSGNTIYF. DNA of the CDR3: TGTGCCAGTACAGTCGACTGGCGGGGGTCTGGAAACACCATATATTTT.

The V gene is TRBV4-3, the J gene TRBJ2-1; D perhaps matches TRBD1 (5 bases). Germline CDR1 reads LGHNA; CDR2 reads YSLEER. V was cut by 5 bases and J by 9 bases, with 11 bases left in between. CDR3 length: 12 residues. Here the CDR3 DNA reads TGCGCCAGCAGCTCCTCAGGGCTTGAGCAGTTCTTC. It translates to CASSSSGLEQFF.

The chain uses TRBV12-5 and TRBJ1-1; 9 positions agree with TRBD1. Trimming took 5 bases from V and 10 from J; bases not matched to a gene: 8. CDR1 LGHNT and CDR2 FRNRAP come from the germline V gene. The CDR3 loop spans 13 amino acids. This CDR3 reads CASGGTGRIGAFF. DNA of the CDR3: TGTGCTAGTGGTGGGACAGGGAGGATTGGAGCTTTCTTT.

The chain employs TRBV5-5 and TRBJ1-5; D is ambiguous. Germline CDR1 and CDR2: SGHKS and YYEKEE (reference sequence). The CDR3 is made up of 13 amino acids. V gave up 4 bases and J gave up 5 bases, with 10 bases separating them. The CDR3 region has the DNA TGTGCCAGCAGCCAGGAACCGGATCAGCCCCAGCATTTT. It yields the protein CASSQEPDQPQHF.

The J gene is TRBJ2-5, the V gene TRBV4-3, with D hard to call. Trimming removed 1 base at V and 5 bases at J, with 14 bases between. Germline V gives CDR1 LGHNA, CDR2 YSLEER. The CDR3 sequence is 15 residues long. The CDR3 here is CASSQGRGGSETQYF. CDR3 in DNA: TGCGCCAGCAGCCAAGGGAGAGGCGGCTCGGAGACCCAGTACTTC.

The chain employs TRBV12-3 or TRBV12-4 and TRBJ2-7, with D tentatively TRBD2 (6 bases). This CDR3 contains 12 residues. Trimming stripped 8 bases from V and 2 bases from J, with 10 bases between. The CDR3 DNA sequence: TGTGCCAGCGGGGGACTTACCTACGAGCAGTACTTC. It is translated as CASGGLTYEQYF.

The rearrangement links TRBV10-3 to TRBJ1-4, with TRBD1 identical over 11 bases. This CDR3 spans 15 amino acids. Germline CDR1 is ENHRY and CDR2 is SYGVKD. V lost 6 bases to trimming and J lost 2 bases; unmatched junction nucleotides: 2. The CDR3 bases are TGTGCCATCAGCGGGACAGGGGGTACTAATGAAAAACTGTTTTTT. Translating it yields CAISGTGGTNEKLFF.

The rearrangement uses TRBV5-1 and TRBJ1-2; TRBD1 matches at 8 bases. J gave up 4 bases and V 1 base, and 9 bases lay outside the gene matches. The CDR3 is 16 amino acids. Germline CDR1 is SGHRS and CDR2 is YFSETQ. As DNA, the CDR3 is TGCGCCAGCAGCTTGAGGGCAGGGGGCAAAAGCTATGGCTACACCTTC. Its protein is CASSLRAGGKSYGYTF.

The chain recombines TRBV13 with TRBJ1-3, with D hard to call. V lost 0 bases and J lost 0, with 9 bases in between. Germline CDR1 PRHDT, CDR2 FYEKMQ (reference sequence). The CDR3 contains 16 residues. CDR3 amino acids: CASSLGTPSSGNTIYF. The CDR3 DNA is TGTGCCAGCAGCTTAGGGACACCGAGCTCTGGAAACACCATATATTTT.

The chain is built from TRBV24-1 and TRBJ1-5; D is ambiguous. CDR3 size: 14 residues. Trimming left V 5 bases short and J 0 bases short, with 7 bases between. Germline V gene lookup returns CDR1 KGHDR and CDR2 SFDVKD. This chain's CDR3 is CATSGAYSNQPQHF. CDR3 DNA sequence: TGTGCCACCAGTGGGGCTTATAGCAATCAGCCCCAGCATTTT.

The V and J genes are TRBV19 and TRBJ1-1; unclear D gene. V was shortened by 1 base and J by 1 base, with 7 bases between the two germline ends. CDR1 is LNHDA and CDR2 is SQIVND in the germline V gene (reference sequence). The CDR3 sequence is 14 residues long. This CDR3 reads CASSIGRENTEAFF. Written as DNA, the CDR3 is TGTGCCAGTAGTATAGGACGGGAGAACACTGAAGCTTTCTTT.

The CDR3: CASGPSRGNEQFF. Here the CDR3 DNA reads TGTGCTAGTGGTCCCTCTCGCGGGAATGAGCAGTTCTTC. The chain is built from TRBV12-5 and TRBJ2-1, with D possibly TRBD2 on 5 matching bases. The CDR3 has 13 amino acids. The V gene lost 5 bases and the J gene lost 7 bases, with 12 bases spanning the gap. Looked up from germline, CDR1 is LGHNT and CDR2 is FRNRAP. The full variable domain, its missing parts supplied by reference TRBV12-5 and TRBJ2-1, is DARVTQTPRHKVTEMGQEVTMRCQPILGHNTVFWYRQTMMQGLELLAYFRNRAPLDDSGMPKDRFSAEMPDATLATLKIQPSEPRDSAVYFCASGPSRGNEQFFGPGTRLTVL.